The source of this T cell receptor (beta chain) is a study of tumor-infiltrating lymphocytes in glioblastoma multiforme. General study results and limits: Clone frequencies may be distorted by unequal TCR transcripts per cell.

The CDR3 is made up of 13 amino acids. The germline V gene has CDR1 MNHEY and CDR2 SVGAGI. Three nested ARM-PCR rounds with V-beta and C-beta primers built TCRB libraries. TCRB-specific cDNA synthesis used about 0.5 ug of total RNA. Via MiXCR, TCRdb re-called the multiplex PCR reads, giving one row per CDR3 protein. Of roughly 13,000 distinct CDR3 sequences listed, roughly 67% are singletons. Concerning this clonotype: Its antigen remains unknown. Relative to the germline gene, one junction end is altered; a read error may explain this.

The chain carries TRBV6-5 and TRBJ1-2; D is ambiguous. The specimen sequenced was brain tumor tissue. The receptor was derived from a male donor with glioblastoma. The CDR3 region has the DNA TGTGCCAACAGTTCTGGGTTGGACTATGGTTACACCTTC. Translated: CANSSGLDYGYTF.